A selection of T cell receptor beta chains follows, all from one sample in a study of Ad26.COV2.S vaccination and SARS-CoV-2 variants. TCRdb's table, derived via immunoSEQ multiplex PCR, lists solely in-frame clones and lacks some. The table includes 300,000 to 350,000 clones, 75% to 90% detected once. The sample was peripheral blood, taken in a trial of Ad26.COV2.S vaccine versus placebo. Receptor source: a person between 18 and 60 years old who received the Ad26.COV2.S COVID-19 vaccine or a placebo. Each CDR3 is given with its conserved first and last residue. Each record gives: V gene, J gene, clone size, D gene, CDR3 protein, CDR3 DNA. D genes are given only for firm matches. Clone size appears in some rows only: once, few, many, or a class for an expanded clone.

TRBV28	TRBJ1-1	-	-	CASSRWGLTNTEAFF	TGTGCCAGCAGTAGGTGGGGCCTTACTAACACTGAAGCTTTCTTT
TRBV19	TRBJ2-6	-	-	CASSTDTSPFSGANVLTF	TGTGCCAGTAGTACGGACACAAGCCCCTTCTCTGGGGCCAACGTCCTGACTTTC
TRBV3-1/TRBV3-2	TRBJ1-5	few	TRBD1	CASSQAGGGGGQPQHF	TGTGCCAGCAGCCAAGCAGGGGGAGGGGGAGGGCAGCCCCAGCATTTT
TRBV28	TRBJ1-1	-	TRBD1	CASSSGQGGGMNTEAFF	TGTGCCAGCAGTTCAGGACAGGGAGGGGGGATGAACACTGAAGCTTTCTTT
TRBV7-9	TRBJ1-2	-	-	CASSLVGSPPGYTF	TGTGCCAGCAGCTTAGTGGGGTCCCCTCCCGGCTACACCTTC
TRBV4-3	TRBJ2-1	-	TRBD2	CASSRALAGVANEQFF	TGCGCCAGCAGCCGGGCGCTAGCGGGAGTAGCCAATGAGCAGTTCTTC
TRBV15	TRBJ2-2	-	-	CATRARYGGPGELFF	TGTGCCACCAGAGCGAGATACGGGGGACCCGGGGAGCTGTTTTTT
TRBV21-1	TRBJ2-7	-	-	CARPVGRDSYEQYF	TGTGCCAGACCCGTGGGGCGGGACTCCTACGAGCAGTACTTC
TRBV28	TRBJ2-1	once	-	CASSLRDFPSNFEQFF	TGTGCCAGCAGTCTCCGGGACTTTCCATCGAATTTTGAGCAGTTCTTC
TRBV28	TRBJ2-2	-	TRBD1	CASSSPGQGWTGELFF	TGTGCCAGCAGTTCACCCGGACAGGGGTGGACCGGGGAGCTGTTTTTT
TRBV6-2/TRBV6-3	TRBJ1-4	-	-	CASSYEGDTSEKLFF	TGTGCCAGCAGTTACGAAGGGGACACCAGTGAAAAACTGTTTTTT
TRBV9	TRBJ2-7	-	TRBD1	CASSAAGGYEQYF	TGTGCCAGCAGCGCTGCAGGGGGCTACGAGCAGTACTTC
TRBV3-1/TRBV3-2	TRBJ1-4	-	TRBD1	CASSQGGQGYEKLFF	TGTGCCAGCAGCCAGGGGGGACAGGGATATGAAAAACTGTTTTTT
TRBV5-4	TRBJ2-5	-	-	CASSPRVSHQETQYF	TGTGCCAGCAGCCCACGAGTGAGCCATCAAGAGACCCAGTACTTC
TRBV7-9	TRBJ2-1	-	-	CASSLDGRGFNEQFF	TGTGCCAGCAGCTTAGACGGGAGAGGGTTCAATGAGCAGTTCTTC
TRBV4-2	TRBJ2-7	-	TRBD2	CASSLGGAGGYEQYF	TGTGCCAGCAGCCTGGGGGGAGCGGGGGGTTACGAGCAGTACTTC
TRBV27	TRBJ2-2	-	TRBD1	CASSADRDAGELFF	TGTGCCAGCAGTGCGGACAGGGATGCCGGGGAGCTGTTTTTT
TRBV4-2	TRBJ2-1	-	-	CASSQVPGEQFF	TGTGCCAGCAGCCAAGTCCCGGGTGAGCAGTTCTTC
TRBV2	TRBJ2-3	-	-	CASSEAGRGTHTQYF	TGTGCCAGCAGTGAAGCGGGGCGGGGCACGCATACGCAGTATTTT
TRBV2	TRBJ2-1	-	TRBD2	CASQGRLAGLYNEQFF	TGTGCCTCTCAGGGGCGACTAGCGGGACTCTACAATGAGCAGTTCTTC
TRBV6-5	TRBJ1-1	-	TRBD1	CASSSGTANTEAFF	TGTGCCAGCAGTTCCGGGACAGCGAACACTGAAGCTTTCTTT
TRBV12-3/TRBV12-4	TRBJ2-3	-	TRBD1	CASSSPGGDTQYF	TGTGCCAGCAGTTCCCCAGGGGGAGATACGCAGTATTTT
TRBV7-8	TRBJ2-1	-	TRBD2	CASSLVGGTSGLNEQFF	TGTGCCAGCAGCTTAGTAGGCGGGACTAGCGGATTGAATGAGCAGTTCTTC
TRBV3-1/TRBV3-2	TRBJ2-2	-	TRBD2	CASSRLAGGRDTGELFF	TGTGCCAGCAGCCGACTAGCGGGGGGGCGAGACACCGGGGAGCTGTTTTTT
TRBV28	TRBJ1-3	once	TRBD1	CASNEGQRNTIYF	TGTGCCAGCAATGAGGGACAGAGAAACACCATATATTTT
TRBV27	TRBJ1-5	few	-	CASSLLWGSNQPQHF	TGTGCCAGCAGTTTATTGTGGGGGAGCAATCAGCCCCAGCATTTT
TRBV3-1/TRBV3-2	TRBJ2-1	-	TRBD1	CASSQFTDRVDNEQFF	TGTGCCAGCAGCCAATTTACCGACAGGGTTGACAATGAGCAGTTCTTC
TRBV18	TRBJ2-1	-	-	CASSPPLPAGEQFF	TGTGCCAGCTCACCACCTTTACCGGCGGGTGAGCAGTTCTTC
TRBV19	TRBJ2-1	-	TRBD2	CASSNGLAGNEQFF	TGTGCCAGTAGTAACGGACTAGCAGGCAATGAGCAGTTCTTC
TRBV12-5	TRBJ2-1	-	-	CASGFNPYNEQFF	TGTGCTAGTGGTTTTAATCCATACAATGAGCAGTTCTTC
TRBV4-3	TRBJ2-5	-	-	CASSQEWGPETQYF	TGCGCCAGCAGCCAAGAATGGGGGCCAGAGACCCAGTACTTC
TRBV6-6	TRBJ1-4	-	-	CASSYIEINEKLFF	TGTGCCAGCAGTTATATTGAGATTAATGAAAAACTGTTTTTT
TRBV5-1	TRBJ2-1	-	-	CASSSPLSGERGEQFF	TGCGCCAGCAGCTCGCCACTTTCGGGAGAAAGAGGCGAGCAGTTCTTC
TRBV2	TRBJ1-5	-	-	CASSAGGGVNQPQHF	TGTGCCAGCAGTGCCGGGGGCGGCGTCAATCAGCCCCAGCATTTT
TRBV4-3	TRBJ2-7	-	TRBD2	CASSQLAGGNYEQYF	TGCGCCAGCAGCCAGCTAGCGGGAGGGAACTACGAGCAGTACTTC
TRBV7-9	TRBJ1-1	-	-	CASSLGSKDTEAFF	TGTGCCAGCAGCCTGGGGTCCAAAGACACTGAAGCTTTCTTT
TRBV5-4	TRBJ2-5	-	TRBD2	CASSGKLAGQETQYF	TGTGCCAGCAGCGGAAAACTAGCGGGGCAAGAGACCCAGTACTTC
TRBV7-2	TRBJ1-4	-	-	CASSSTSQGQLFF	TGTGCCAGCAGCTCGACTTCCCAGGGCCAGCTGTTTTTT
TRBV19	TRBJ2-1	-	TRBD1	CASSIGAGGNEQFF	TGTGCCAGTAGTATCGGCGCAGGGGGTAATGAGCAGTTCTTC
TRBV7-2	TRBJ1-2	-	-	CASSLQGAFRRYTF	TGTGCCAGCAGCTTACAAGGGGCTTTCCGTCGCTACACCTTC
TRBV6-5	TRBJ2-3	-	TRBD1	CASGGQGNTDTQYF	TGTGCCAGCGGAGGACAGGGGAACACAGATACGCAGTATTTT